This T cell receptor beta chain is drawn from a study of blood T cell repertoires in COVID-19 (dated by TCRdb to about 2020). About the study as a whole: Collaborator samples came from the United States, Italy and Spain and covered acute and convalescent phases of COVID-19. Where HLA class I and class II types were available, the types were taken from metadata supplied by the sample provider, not from assay-based typing. Deeply sampled blood TCRbeta repertoires from subjects exposed to, actively infected with, or recovered from COVID-19 were included in the dataset. A freely available public database, intended as a resource for researchers studying the immune response to SARS-CoV-2, is where the repertoires were released. The material from the prospective study consisted of cDNA or gDNA derived from T cells, B-cell-depleted T cells, or PBMCs. Samples came from the ongoing ImmuneRACE study (first 160 participants) plus 1,254 subjects from 6 global collaborators. A de-identified subject ID, COVID-19 status, age in years and sex were almost always included in the sample metadata.

CDR1 and CDR2 were assigned from the germline V gene as SGHTA and FQGNSA. CDR3 length: 14 amino acids, cysteine to phenylalanine. The read is trimmed to its CDR3 DNA, 42 bases read in frame from base 1. V loses 5 bases of germline sequence and J loses 11 bases, and the interval between the two ends is 21 bases. TCRbeta CDR3 regions were amplified from genomic DNA by means of the immunoSEQ Assay, a bias-controlled multiplex PCR. The paper's data handling went like this. Nucleated cell counts per sample were estimated from amplification of reference gene primers within the assay. To quantify the absolute abundance of each unique TCRbeta CDR3 rearrangement, sequence reads were collapsed and filtered. For each sample, productive Simpson clonality was calculated as the square root of Simpson's diversity index over productive rearrangements. TCRdb retrieved this table from immuneACCESS and kept in-frame rearrangements only. Not all clones are present; in checked studies, unresolved V genes account for under half, and no reason is known for the remainder. V and J calls and clone size are as listed in that table; D and trimming were resolved from the DNA. This sample holds about 270,000 clones; around 81% were observed only once. Together, the top ten hold under 3% of the sample.

With respect to this clone: Which antigen it targets is not known. Base qualities were left out, and no much larger clone turns up one base away.

General study outcomes and caveats: The amount of clinical and demographic metadata varied by source and participant and was provided uncurated.

The collaborating institutions used their own protocols to collect whole blood in K2EDTA tubes. Collaborator samples were shipped for TCRbeta analysis as frozen whole blood, isolated PBMCs, or DNA extracted from either sample type. Sequencing was performed on peripheral blood. This chain joins TRBV7-2 to TRBJ1-1; no confident D gene assignment can be made. This receptor was identified in an older woman with active or convalescent COVID-19. CDR3 reads: CASSPFNVQRRAFF. The nucleotides are TGTGCCAGCAGCCCCTTCAACGTGCAGCGAAGGGCTTTCTTT. The reference TRBV7-2 and TRBJ1-1 proteins fill in what lies around the CDR3, so the full variable domain reads GAGVSQSPSNKVTEKGKDVELRCDPISGHTALYWYRQSLGQGLEFLIYFQGNSAPDKSGLPSDRFSAERTGGSVSTLTIQRTQQEDSAVYLCASSPFNVQRRAFFGQGTRLTVV.